Listed below are T cell receptor beta chains from one sample, sequenced in a study of shared clonotypes between healthy human individuals. TCRdb keeps only in-frame clones here, not all; method: immunoSEQ multiplex PCR. The sample lists approximately 97,000 clones; approximately 61% were seen once. Input material: memory CD8+ T cells sorted from blood. The source is a man aged 30-40 years in good health. Both conserved end residues are part of each CDR3. The D gene is left open where the match is weak. A row's size may be missing; if present it is once, few, many or a size class.

J gene,D gene,CDR3 length,clone size,V gene,CDR3 protein,CDR3 DNA
TRBJ2-1,TRBD2,18,NA,TRBV5-4,CASSWELAGGPSHNEQFF,TGTGCCAGCAGCTGGGAATTAGCGGGAGGGCCCTCCCACAATGAGCAGTTCTTC
TRBJ2-2,TRBD1,15,NA,TRBV2,CASSRDRGIIGELFF,TGTGCCAGCAGTAGGGACAGGGGGATAATCGGGGAGCTGTTTTTT
TRBJ2-7,TRBD2,15,once,TRBV14,CASSPVAGVAYEQYF,TGTGCCAGCAGCCCAGTGGCGGGAGTGGCCTACGAGCAGTACTTC
TRBJ1-1,NA,13,few,TRBV7-3,CASSIGLGTEAFF,TGTGCCAGCAGCATCGGTTTGGGAACTGAAGCTTTCTTT
TRBJ2-1,NA,11,few,TRBV25-1,CASSVGTEQFF,TGTGCCAGCAGTGTCGGGACTGAGCAGTTCTTC
TRBJ2-7,TRBD2,15,NA,TRBV6-1,CASSGGTTGSYEQYF,TGTGCCAGCAGCGGGGGGACGACCGGCTCCTACGAGCAGTACTTC
TRBJ1-5,NA,21,few,TRBV30,CAWSVTSIEEKMKSSNQPQHF,TGTGCCTGGAGTGTAACGTCTATAGAGGAAAAAATGAAATCTAGCAATCAGCCCCAGCATTTT
TRBJ2-3,TRBD2,16,NA,TRBV27,CASSSVAIAGFDTQYF,TGTGCCAGCAGTTCCGTGGCAATAGCGGGATTTGATACGCAGTATTTT
TRBJ1-1,NA,11,NA,TRBV29-1,CSVEWATEAFF,TGCAGCGTTGAATGGGCGACTGAAGCTTTCTTT
TRBJ1-4,NA,16,NA,TRBV2,CASKWQTQQSKEKLFF,TGTGCCAGCAAGTGGCAGACCCAGCAGTCGAAAGAAAAACTGTTTTTT
TRBJ2-1,TRBD2,17,few,TRBV6-1,CASSDVSAGGPRNEQFF,TGTGCCAGCAGTGATGTCTCGGCGGGAGGGCCTCGGAATGAGCAGTTCTTC
TRBJ1-1,NA,11,few,TRBV13,CASGKNTEAFF,TGTGCCAGCGGTAAAAACACTGAAGCTTTCTTT
TRBJ2-2,TRBD2,16,NA,TRBV25-1,CASSDPLTSGKGELFF,TGTGCCAGCAGTGATCCGTTGACTAGCGGGAAAGGGGAGCTGTTTTTT
TRBJ1-3,NA,21,NA,TRBV30,CAWSQWWVGFFRDVAGNTIYF,TGTGCCTGGAGCCAGTGGTGGGTCGGGTTCTTCAGGGACGTGGCTGGAAACACCATATATTTT
TRBJ1-4,NA,15,NA,TRBV4-1,CASSPLPGRNEKLFF,TGCGCCAGCAGCCCCCTTCCAGGTCGTAATGAAAAACTGTTTTTT
TRBJ1-1,NA,14,NA,TRBV9,CASSVEVGFPEAFF,TGTGCCAGCAGCGTAGAGGTAGGTTTTCCTGAAGCTTTCTTT
TRBJ2-7,NA,11,NA,TRBV4-1,CASSHWGEQYF,TGCGCCAGCAGCCATTGGGGCGAGCAGTACTTC
TRBJ2-2,NA,13,NA,TRBV2,CASSEQGFGELFF,TGTGCCAGCAGTGAACAGGGTTTCGGGGAGCTGTTTTTT
TRBJ2-7,NA,14,NA,TRBV6-1,CASSEFGRGYEQYF,TGTGCCAGCAGTGAATTTGGCAGGGGCTACGAGCAGTACTTC
TRBJ1-4,NA,16,once,TRBV9,CASSGEGGPTNEKLFF,TGTGCCAGCAGCGGAGAGGGGGGCCCAACTAATGAAAAACTGTTTTTT
TRBJ2-2,TRBD1,14,NA,TRBV19,CASSTGQEAGELFF,TGTGCCAGTAGTACGGGACAGGAGGCCGGGGAGCTGTTTTTT
TRBJ2-7,NA,14,NA,TRBV6-5,CASSLGGTGYEQYF,TGTGCCAGCAGTCTAGGGGGGACGGGCTACGAGCAGTACTTC
TRBJ2-7,TRBD2,14,NA,TRBV9,CASSPTGLVSEQYF,TGTGCCAGCAGCCCAACGGGACTAGTCTCCGAGCAGTACTTC
TRBJ1-2,TRBD1,17,NA,TRBV27,CASSFQGGFWANYGYTF,TGTGCCAGCAGTTTCCAGGGGGGGTTCTGGGCTAACTATGGCTACACCTTC
TRBJ2-7,NA,15,NA,TRBV28,CASSLEGHRAYEQYF,TGTGCCAGCAGTTTAGAGGGACACCGAGCCTACGAGCAGTACTTC
TRBJ1-5,NA,15,NA,TRBV5-6,CASSGGLYSNQPQHF,TGTGCCAGCAGCGGGGGGTTATATAGCAATCAGCCCCAGCATTTT
TRBJ1-1,NA,15,NA,TRBV19,CASSIYQASNTEAFF,TGTGCCAGCTCAATCTATCAGGCCTCGAACACTGAAGCTTTCTTT
TRBJ1-2,NA,16,NA,TRBV7-2,CASSEARGRANYGYTF,TGTGCCAGCAGCGAAGCCCGGGGCAGAGCTAACTATGGCTACACCTTC
TRBJ2-3,TRBD2,15,few,TRBV6-4,CASSPGTSAPDTQYF,TGTGCCAGCAGTCCCGGGACTAGCGCTCCAGATACGCAGTATTTT
TRBJ2-3,NA,16,NA,TRBV25-1,CASSDSVASSTDTQYF,TGTGCCAGCAGTGACAGCGTAGCGTCGAGCACAGATACGCAGTATTTT
TRBJ2-7,NA,11,many,TRBV28,CASSTLYEQYF,TGTGCCAGCAGTACCTTGTACGAGCAGTACTTC
TRBJ2-1,TRBD2,16,NA,TRBV5-1,CASSLANSGSGDEQFF,TGCGCCAGCAGCTTGGCCAATAGCGGGAGCGGGGATGAGCAGTTCTTC
TRBJ2-1,TRBD2,15,NA,TRBV9,CASSVGEREADEQFF,TGTGCCAGCAGCGTAGGTGAGCGGGAGGCGGATGAGCAGTTCTTC
TRBJ2-1,NA,13,NA,TRBV10-1,CASSEVQAHEQFF,TGCGCCAGCAGTGAGGTCCAGGCCCATGAGCAGTTCTTC
TRBJ2-7,NA,12,few,TRBV10-2,CASRSLSYEQYF,TGCGCCAGCAGATCCCTATCCTACGAGCAGTACTTC
TRBJ2-3,NA,14,NA,TRBV7-3,CASSFTGEEDTQYF,TGTGCCAGCAGCTTTACGGGAGAGGAGGATACGCAGTATTTT
TRBJ2-1,TRBD1,13,NA,TRBV29-1,CSVEPRTGNEQFF,TGCAGCGTTGAACCACGGACAGGGAATGAGCAGTTCTTC
TRBJ1-3,NA,14,NA,TRBV7-9,CAISYSHSGNTIYF,TGTGCCATCAGCTACTCACACTCTGGAAACACCATATATTTT
TRBJ2-7,TRBD2,12,few,TRBV2,CASSDGLARQYF,TGTGCCAGCAGTGACGGACTAGCTCGGCAGTACTTC
TRBJ1-2,NA,12,many,TRBV6-5,CASSSSEYGYTF,TGTGCCAGCAGTTCCAGCGAGTATGGCTACACCTTC
TRBJ2-5,NA,13,NA,TRBV25-1,CASSGGGRETQYF,TGTGCCAGCAGTGGAGGGGGTAGAGAGACCCAGTACTTC
TRBJ1-4,NA,14,once,TRBV4-1,CASSQEVRAEKLFF,TGCGCCAGCAGCCAAGAAGTCAGGGCGGAAAAACTGTTTTTT
TRBJ1-1,NA,13,NA,TRBV30,CALTGQSNTEAFF,TGTGCCCTAACCGGACAGTCGAACACTGAAGCTTTCTTT
TRBJ2-2,NA,16,many,TRBV27,CASSFSTPRFAGELFF,TGTGCCAGCAGTTTTTCGACTCCCAGATTCGCCGGGGAGCTGTTTTTT
TRBJ2-7,NA,13,NA,TRBV25-1,CASSGRVGNEQYF,TGTGCCAGCAGTGGCCGGGTAGGGAACGAGCAGTACTTC
TRBJ1-2,NA,13,few,TRBV5-5,CASRVLGGTSYTF,TGTGCCAGCAGAGTTCTCGGGGGAACATCCTACACCTTC
TRBJ2-1,TRBD2,16,NA,TRBV7-9,CASSPLAGEVLDEQFF,TGTGCCAGCAGCCCCTTAGCGGGAGAGGTTCTCGATGAGCAGTTCTTC
TRBJ2-7,TRBD1,15,NA,TRBV7-9,CASRGTGAYSYEQYF,TGTGCCAGCAGGGGAACAGGGGCCTATTCCTACGAGCAGTACTTC
TRBJ1-2,NA,15,many,TRBV5-6,CASSFGSWTGNGYTF,TGTGCCAGCAGCTTCGGGTCATGGACGGGAAACGGCTACACCTTC
TRBJ2-4,TRBD2,19,NA,TRBV7-9,CASSTIAGEVGLAKNIQYF,TGTGCCAGCAGCACTATAGCGGGAGAAGTCGGGTTGGCCAAAAACATTCAGTACTTC
TRBJ2-7,TRBD2,18,NA,TRBV7-9,CASRNGLAGGFESYEQYF,TGTGCCAGCAGGAACGGACTAGCGGGAGGCTTCGAAAGCTACGAGCAGTACTTC
TRBJ2-3,TRBD1,18,few,TRBV25-1,CASGIPGQGQPSTDTQYF,TGTGCCAGCGGGATACCGGGACAGGGCCAACCTAGCACAGATACGCAGTATTTT
TRBJ2-1,NA,15,few,TRBV28,CASSLQGSSYNEQFF,TGTGCCAGCAGTTTACAGGGTTCCTCCTACAATGAGCAGTTCTTC
TRBJ2-7,NA,14,NA,TRBV6-5,CASSYSPTHYEQYF,TGTGCCAGCAGTTACTCGCCGACACACTACGAGCAGTACTTC
TRBJ2-3,NA,13,NA,TRBV7-3,CASSLIGGITQYF,TGTGCCAGCAGCTTAATCGGAGGGATTACGCAGTATTTT
TRBJ1-3,NA,16,NA,TRBV5-5,CASSGQGTNSGNTIYF,TGTGCCAGCAGCGGGCAGGGAACCAACTCTGGAAACACCATATATTTT
TRBJ2-7,TRBD1,14,NA,TRBV6-5,CASIGDRTGYEQYF,TGTGCCAGCATAGGGGACAGGACAGGCTACGAGCAGTACTTC